This T cell receptor (beta chain) was retrieved from a study of a mutant IDH1 vaccine in newly diagnosed glioma. Overall study: Patients, over weeks 1, 3, 5, 7, 11, 15, 19 and 23, received a total of eight vaccinations. Patients previously underwent radiotherapy, temozolomide, or both, and most underwent both.

As for this clone: The antigen is not known.

Here immunoSEQ multiplex PCR was the method, and the copy in TCRdb shows in-frame clones only, minus some. This sample has approximately 38,000 clones; 70% to 90% occur once, and the top ten carry about 1.5%. Time point specified: week 5, during vaccination. Topical imiquimod was applied with each vaccine dose, which held 300 ug of mutant IDH1 20-mer peptide. This CDR3 spans 17 amino acids. After removal of 1 base from V and 1 base from J, the junction contained 6 bases not matched to a gene. Germline assignment: CDR1 LNHDA and CDR2 SQIVND (reference sequence). Sequenced here: PBMCs, sampled from a glioma patient whose treatment included an IDH1 peptide vaccine. The rearrangement links TRBV19 to TRBJ1-5, with 8 bases that match TRBD1. The TCR was taken from a man between 35 and 55 years old with glioma. The CDR3 loop reads CASSIVGRGRSNQPQHF. CDR3 coding DNA: TGTGCCAGTAGTATAGTGGGCAGGGGGCGAAGCAATCAGCCCCAGCATTTT.